These 12 T cell receptor beta chains were sequenced from one sample in a study of blood T cell repertoires in COVID-19. TCRdb keeps only in-frame clones here, not all; method: immunoSEQ multiplex PCR. Of approximately 240,000 clones in the sample, 90% to 95% were seen once. What was sequenced was PBMCs or T cells enriched from blood (not recorded which). These receptors were taken from a woman between 18 and 29 years old who had recovered from COVID-19.

This chain joins TRBV7-8 and TRBJ1-1; 7 bases are shared with TRBD1. The length of the CDR3 is 15 residues. V trimming: 0 bases; J trimming: 0 bases; junction bases outside the gene matches: 1. CDR1 and CDR2 from the germline V gene are SGHVS and FQNEAQ. CDR3 bases: TGTGCCAGCAGCTTAGCGACAGGGATGAACACTGAAGCTTTCTTT. It translates to CASSLATGMNTEAFF.

This sequence joins TRBV6-5 and TRBJ2-7, with 8 bases aligning to TRBD1. J gave up 3 bases and V 1 base, and 2 bases lay outside the gene matches. The CDR3 length is 14 residues. The germline CDR1 and CDR2 sequences are MNHEY and SVGAGI. The CDR3 sequence: CASSYYDRGYEQYF. The CDR3, as DNA: TGTGCCAGCAGTTACTATGACAGGGGCTACGAGCAGTACTTC.

The gene calls are TRBV29-1 and TRBJ1-1; no reliable D call. CDR1 and CDR2 from the germline V gene are SQVTM and ANQGSEA. Trimming pared 6 bases from V and 5 bases from J, leaving 7 bases between. The CDR3 extends over 10 amino acids. CDR3 sequence reads: CSVIQTEAFF. Here the CDR3 DNA reads TGCAGCGTAATTCAAACTGAAGCTTTCTTT.

The genes are TRBV12-3 or TRBV12-4 and TRBJ1-6; no clear D gene. The CDR3 consists of 12 residues. V lost 6 bases and J 8 bases, leaving 8 bases between the germline ends. The CDR3 loop reads CASSLEDSPLHF. The CDR3 nucleotides are TGTGCCAGCAGCCTAGAGGATTCACCCCTCCACTTT.

The chain combines TRBV6-6 with TRBJ1-5; 11 nucleotides match TRBD1. V lost 6 bases, J lost 2 bases, and 6 bases stayed unmatched. The CDR3 spans 16 residues. Germline V gene data show CDR1 as MNHNY and CDR2 as SVGAGI (reference sequence). CDR3 sequence reads: CASRGPGQGGNQPQHF. As DNA, the CDR3 is TGTGCCAGCAGGGGCCCGGGACAGGGGGGCAATCAGCCCCAGCATTTT.

V and J are TRBV5-1 and TRBJ2-7; D is unresolved. CDR1 and CDR2 from the germline V gene are SGHRS and YFSETQ. Trimming removed 1 base from V and 0 bases from J, with 5 bases in between. This CDR3 is built from 13 residues. CDR3 bases: TGCGCCAGCAGCTTGTCGGTCTCCTACGAGCAGTACTTC. Its translation: CASSLSVSYEQYF.

V usage is TRBV4-2 and J usage is TRBJ2-1; TRBD1 is a possible D gene (5 bases). Deletions cut 5 bases from V and 0 bases from J, with 17 bases between. This CDR3 contains 17 residues. CDR1 is LGHNA and CDR2 is YNFKEQ in the germline V gene. The CDR3 sequence is CASSRGSLLSSYNEQFF. The CDR3 DNA sequence: TGTGCCAGCAGCAGGGGTAGCCTCTTAAGCTCCTACAATGAGCAGTTCTTC.

The chain links TRBV19 to TRBJ2-7; TRBD2 matches at 12 bases. Unmatched junction bases numbered 8, after V lost 2 bases and J lost 3 bases. The CDR3 has 17 residues. Germline V gene data show CDR1 as LNHDA and CDR2 as SQIVND (reference sequence). The chain's CDR3 is CASSIKTSGSLNYEQYF. The DNA of the CDR3 is TGTGCCAGTAGTATAAAGACTAGCGGGAGCCTCAACTACGAGCAGTACTTC.

CDR3 amino acids: CASSTPGQAYEQYF. CDR3 nucleotides: TGTGCCAGTTCGACCCCGGGACAGGCCTACGAGCAGTACTTC. The chain has TRBV3-1 (or the pseudogene TRBV3-2) and TRBJ2-7, with TRBD1 identical over 8 bases. With V trimmed by 9 bases and J by 2 bases, 9 bases remained unmatched. Germline V gene data show CDR1 as LGHDT and CDR2 as YNNKEL (reference sequence). This CDR3 is 14 amino acids long.

J is TRBJ1-1 and V is TRBV27; 9 bases are shared with TRBD1. V shed 6 bases, J shed 0 bases, and the junction held 5 bases outside the gene matches. CDR1 MNHEY and CDR2 SMNVEV come from the germline V gene (reference sequence). The length of the CDR3 is 15 residues. Written as DNA, the CDR3 is TGTGCCAGCAGAACCGGGACAGGGATGAACACTGAAGCTTTCTTT. Translating it yields CASRTGTGMNTEAFF.

V and J are TRBV5-5 and TRBJ1-2; D is possibly TRBD1 (6 bases). The CDR3 has 16 amino acids. With 6 bases removed from V and 7 bases from J, the gap between germline ends came to 25 bases. Germline values: CDR1 SGHKS, CDR2 YYEKEE (reference sequence). CDR3: CASTETSRQGNFGYTF. CDR3 nucleotides: TGTGCCAGCACCGAGACCTCCCGGCAGGGGAATTTTGGCTACACCTTC.

The chain combines TRBV4-1 with TRBJ1-5, with 7 bases matching TRBD1. Germline CDR1 is MGHRA and CDR2 is YSYEKL. The CDR3 is 17 residues long. Losses at the gene ends were 3 bases for V and 5 bases for J; bases not matched to a gene: 13. The CDR3: CASSQPYRGARYQPQHF. The CDR3 coding sequence is TGCGCCAGCAGCCAGCCCTACAGGGGTGCGCGTTATCAGCCCCAGCATTTT.